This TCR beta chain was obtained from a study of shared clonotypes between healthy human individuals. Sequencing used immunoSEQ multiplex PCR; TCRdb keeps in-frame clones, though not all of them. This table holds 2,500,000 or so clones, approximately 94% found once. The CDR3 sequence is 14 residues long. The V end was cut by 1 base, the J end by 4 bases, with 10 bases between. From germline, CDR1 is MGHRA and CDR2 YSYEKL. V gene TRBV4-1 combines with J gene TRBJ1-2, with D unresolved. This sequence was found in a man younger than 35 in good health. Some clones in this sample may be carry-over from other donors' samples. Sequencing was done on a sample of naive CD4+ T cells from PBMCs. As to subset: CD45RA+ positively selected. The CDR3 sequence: CASSQAGTLYGYTF. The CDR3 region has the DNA TGCGCCAGCAGCCAAGCTGGTACCCTCTATGGCTACACCTTC.